This entry is about one T cell receptor beta chain. TCRdb re-called the 5' RACE reads; one entry per CDR3 protein, DNA not given. The table lists roughly 390,000 distinct CDR3 sequences, with around 5.3% in the top ten. This specimen comes from a study of T cells expressing NK-cell markers. In the study overall: Sorted CD3+CD56-NKG2C+, CD3+CD56+NKG2C+ and CD3+CD56+NKG2C- T cells supplied the TCR beta repertoires.

Germline loops: CDR1 DFQATT, CDR2 SNEGSKA (reference sequence). This CDR3 contains 15 residues. The sequence derives from a man between 18 and 69 years old in good health. The source material was blood T cells: a sorted CD56 or NKG2C T cell subset, CD4+ or CD8+ T cells, or bulk PBMC T cells (not recorded which). This chain links TRBV20-1 with TRBJ2-7. CDR3 protein: CSAISAQGAAYEQYF.